The T cell receptor (beta chain) under discussion was sequenced for a study of Ad26.COV2.S vaccination and SARS-CoV-2 variants (dated by TCRdb to the early 2020s). At the level of the whole study: Donors in the vaccine arm were drawn from COV1001, a phase I-IIa trial of Ad26.COV2.S in healthy adults that was multicentre, randomized, double-blind and placebo-controlled. Dosing of Ad26.COV2.S was intramuscular, at either 5x10^10 or 1x10^11 viral particles, delivered as one shot or as two shots spaced 56 days apart. TCRbeta repertoire sequencing was used to assess the specificity and breadth of SARS-CoV-2-reactive T cell receptors after Ad26.COV2.S vaccination. The TCR-sequenced set comprised around 30 samples: some 20 Ad26.COV2.S vaccine recipients, 5 placebo recipients and 8 SARS-CoV-2 convalescent individuals. Trial participants were randomized into five groups of five, in which low-dose or high-dose Ad26.COV2.S was given once or twice, or placebo was given on both occasions. Investigators did not know the trial group allocation while performing experiments and assessing outcomes. Study-level results and caveats: Substantial breadth of spike-specific CD8+ and CD4+ T cell responses was reported after vaccination. The study was not powered for comparison of responses between vaccine doses or regimens. Non-spike TCR breadth was comparable between vaccine and placebo recipients, consistent with the vaccine containing only spike. Higher spike-specific TCR breadth was observed in Ad26.COV2.S recipients than in placebo recipients (P = 0.0014). According to the authors, total T cell responses may have been underestimated by the TCR breadth and depth analyses.

In the paper's terms, the treatment or condition label means: 15 to 20 received Ad26.COV2.S at low or high dose, single or two shots; roughly five received placebo; per-sample allocation not given. Repertoires of vaccine and placebo recipients were sequenced from samples collected on day 63 after the first injection. Cohort 1b enrolled some 25 adults aged 18-55 years at a single site in Boston, USA, between 29 July and 7 August 2020. Ad26.COV2.S was a replication-incompetent adenovirus type 26 vector expressing a prefusion-stabilized SARS-CoV-2 spike protein from the original Wuhan strain. On this clone: Its antigen remains undetermined. Qualities for individual bases were not recorded, and no much larger clone is one base off.

CDR1 and CDR2 are read off the germline V gene as SGHTA and FQGNSA. The V end gives up 5 bases and the J end 10 bases, leaving 10 bases in the junction not matched to a gene. The CDR3 goes from the cysteine to the phenylalanine over 15 residues. This entry keeps only the CDR3 DNA: 45 bases, framed from base 1. The immunoSEQ Assay was the method used to sequence TCRbeta CDR3 regions. After extraction, genomic DNA underwent amplification by bias-controlled multiplex PCR, followed by high-throughput sequencing. Turning to the authors' computational methods: To quantify the absolute abundance of each unique TCRbeta CDR3 region, sequences were collapsed and filtered. T cell fraction was estimated by normalizing TCRbeta template counts to usable DNA, with usable DNA measured through amplification of reference genes found in all nucleated cells. Repertoire TCRs were annotated as SARS-CoV-2-specific when V gene, CDR3 amino acid sequence and J gene were exactly matched to a known reactive TCR set. MIRA supplied the reference SARS-CoV-2 TCR set, which was filtered for enrichment in COVID-19-positive ImmuneCODE repertoires so that public or cross-reactive TCRs were removed. Drawing on the MIRA antigens, annotated TCRs were analysed further at the level of specific ORF or position within ORF. Breadth was defined as annotated unique rearrangements over total unique productive rearrangements; depth was the summed frequency of those rearrangements. TCR breadth was compared between groups using two-sided Wilcoxon rank-sum tests. The immuneACCESS repertoire file appears here via TCRdb, limited to in-frame rearrangements. These files lack a portion of the clones; in checked studies, under half of the deficit traces to unresolved V genes, and the cause of the others is not known. V and J calls and clone size are those listed in that table; D and trimming were worked out from the DNA. This sample comprises about 470,000 clones, 90% of them detected only once. About 4.5% of the sample is held by the ten biggest clonotypes.

The sample consisted of peripheral blood, taken in a trial of Ad26.COV2.S vaccine versus placebo. The source of this sequence is a person aged 18-60 years who received the Ad26.COV2.S COVID-19 vaccine or a placebo. The V gene is TRBV7-2 and the J gene is TRBJ2-1; 11 bases in between match TRBD1. CDR3 protein: CASSAGQGAKGEQFF. The sequenced DNA: TGTGCCAGCAGCGCCGGACAGGGGGCTAAGGGAGAGCAGTTCTTC.